The rows below give T cell receptor beta chains drawn from one sample of a study of blood T cell repertoires in COVID-19. The table came from immunoSEQ multiplex PCR; TCRdb's copy has only in-frame clones and leaves some out. This table has 150,000 to 200,000 clones, around four fifths appearing once. Sequencing was carried out using peripheral blood. The receptors were sampled from a woman of 80 years or more with acute or convalescent COVID-19. The CDR3 runs from the conserved cysteine through the conserved F or W. D genes are given only for firm matches. Rows give clone size only sometimes, using once, few, many, or a class for an expanded clone.

-,13,TRBV6-2/TRBV6-3,-,TRBJ2-5,TGTGCCAGCAGTCGACGGGACCAAGAGACCCAGTACTTC,CASSRRDQETQYF
-,13,TRBV7-2,-,TRBJ2-7,TGTGCCAGCAGCTTAGTAGGGGGGGACGAGCAGTACTTC,CASSLVGGDEQYF
TRBD1,16,TRBV4-3,-,TRBJ2-3,TGCGCCAGCAGCCAAGATAGGCAGGGGGCCACAGATACGCAGTATTTT,CASSQDRQGATDTQYF
TRBD1,15,TRBV28,once,TRBJ1-1,TGTGCCAGCAGTTTATGGGGACAGGGGGAGTCTGAAGCTTTCTTT,CASSLWGQGESEAFF
TRBD2,17,TRBV5-1,once,TRBJ2-1,TGCGCCAGCAGCGCCCTTCTAGCGGGAGTCTCCTACAATGAGCAGTTCTTC,CASSALLAGVSYNEQFF
TRBD2,17,TRBV15,-,TRBJ2-1,TGTGCCACCAGCCCTCCCGAGGGTAGCGGGGGGGCCGGCGAGCAGTTCTTC,CATSPPEGSGGAGEQFF
-,14,TRBV2,-,TRBJ1-1,TGTGCCAGCAGGGCCGGGACAATCGGCACTGAAGCTTTCTTT,CASRAGTIGTEAFF
-,14,TRBV28,-,TRBJ1-2,TGTGCCAGCAGATTACAGGGTAGGGCCACTGGCTACACCTTC,CASRLQGRATGYTF
TRBD2,13,TRBV18,-,TRBJ2-5,TGTGCCAGCTCTAGCGGGAGTCAAGAGACCCAGTACTTC,CASSSGSQETQYF
-,17,TRBV3-1/TRBV3-2,-,TRBJ1-6,TGTGCCAGCAGACCCGACAGGACCTGGTCGCATAATTCACCCCTCCACTTT,CASRPDRTWSHNSPLHF
TRBD1,16,TRBV7-9,-,TRBJ1-3,TGTGCCAGCAGCTTAGCCCGGACAGGGGGAAGAAACACCATATATTTT,CASSLARTGGRNTIYF
-,14,TRBV19,-,TRBJ1-3,TGTGCCAGTAGTATATCGTCTTCTGGAAACACCATATATTTT,CASSISSSGNTIYF
TRBD2,18,TRBV30,-,TRBJ2-7,TGTGCCTGGAGTGTAGGACTAGCGGGGATACGGCAACCCTACGAGCAGTACTTC,CAWSVGLAGIRQPYEQYF
TRBD1,16,TRBV7-8,-,TRBJ1-5,TGTGCCAGCAGCAAGATGCAGGGGGCTAGAAGTCAGCCCCAGCATTTT,CASSKMQGARSQPQHF
TRBD2,17,TRBV7-6,-,TRBJ2-3,TGTGCCAGCAGCTTAACTAGCGGGGGGGCTCGTACAGATACGCAGTATTTT,CASSLTSGGARTDTQYF
TRBD2,17,TRBV7-9,-,TRBJ2-3,TGTGCCAGCAGCTTAATTAGACTAGCCAATCACACAGATACGCAGTATTTT,CASSLIRLANHTDTQYF
-,14,TRBV23-1,-,TRBJ2-3,TGCGCCAGCAGTCGAGAGGGAGACACAGATACGCAGTATTTT,CASSREGDTDTQYF